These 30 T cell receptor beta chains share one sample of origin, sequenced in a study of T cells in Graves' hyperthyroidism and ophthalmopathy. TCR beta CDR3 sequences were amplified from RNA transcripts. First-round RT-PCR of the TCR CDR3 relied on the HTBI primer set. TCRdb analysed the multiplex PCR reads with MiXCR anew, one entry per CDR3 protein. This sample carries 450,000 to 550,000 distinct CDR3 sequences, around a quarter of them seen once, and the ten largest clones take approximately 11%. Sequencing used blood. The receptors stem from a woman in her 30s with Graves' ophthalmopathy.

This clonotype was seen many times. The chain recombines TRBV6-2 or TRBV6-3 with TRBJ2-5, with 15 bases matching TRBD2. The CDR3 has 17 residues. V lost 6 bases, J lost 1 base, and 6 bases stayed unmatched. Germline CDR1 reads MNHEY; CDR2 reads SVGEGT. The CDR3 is CASSNGLAGGLQETQYF. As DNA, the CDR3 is TGTGCCAGCAGCAATGGACTAGCGGGGGGGCTCCAAGAGACCCAGTACTTC.

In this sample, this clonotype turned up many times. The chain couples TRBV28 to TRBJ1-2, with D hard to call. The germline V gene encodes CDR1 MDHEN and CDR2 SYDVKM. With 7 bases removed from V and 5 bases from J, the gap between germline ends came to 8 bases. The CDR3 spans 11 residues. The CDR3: CASNMGYGYTF. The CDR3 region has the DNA TGTGCCAGCAATATGGGATATGGCTACACCTTC.

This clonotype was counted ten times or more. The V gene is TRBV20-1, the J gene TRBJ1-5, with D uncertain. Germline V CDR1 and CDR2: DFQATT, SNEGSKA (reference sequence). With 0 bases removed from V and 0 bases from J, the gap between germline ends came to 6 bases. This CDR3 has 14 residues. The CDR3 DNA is TGCAGTGCTAGAGAGGCAGCTAGCAATCAGCCCCAGCATTTT. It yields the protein CSAREAASNQPQHF.

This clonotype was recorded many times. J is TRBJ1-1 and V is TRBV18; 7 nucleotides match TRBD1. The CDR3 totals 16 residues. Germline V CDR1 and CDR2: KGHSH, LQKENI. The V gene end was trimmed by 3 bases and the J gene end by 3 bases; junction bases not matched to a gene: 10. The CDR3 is CASSPRQGFEDTEAFF. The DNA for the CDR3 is TGTGCCAGCTCACCCAGACAGGGATTCGAAGACACTGAAGCTTTCTTT.

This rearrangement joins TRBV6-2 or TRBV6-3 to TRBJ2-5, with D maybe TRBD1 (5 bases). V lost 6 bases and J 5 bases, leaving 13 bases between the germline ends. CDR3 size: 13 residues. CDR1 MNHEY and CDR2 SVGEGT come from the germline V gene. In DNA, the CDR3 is TGTGCCAGCAGAAGCAGGGTGTGGGAGACCCAGTACTTC. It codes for CASRSRVWETQYF.

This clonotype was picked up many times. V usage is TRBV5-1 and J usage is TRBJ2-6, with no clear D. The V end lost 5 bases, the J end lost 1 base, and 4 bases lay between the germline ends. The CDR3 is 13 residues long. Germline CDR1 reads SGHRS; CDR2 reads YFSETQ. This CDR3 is CASRQSGANVLTF. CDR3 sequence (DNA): TGCGCCAGCAGACAGTCTGGGGCCAACGTCCTGACTTTC. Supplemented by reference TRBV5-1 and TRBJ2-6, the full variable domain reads KAGVTQTPRYLIKTRGQQVTLSCSPISGHRSVSWYQQTPGQGLQFLFEYFSETQRNKGNFPGRFSGRQFSNSRSEMNVSTLELGDSALYLCASRQSGANVLTFGAGSRLTVL.

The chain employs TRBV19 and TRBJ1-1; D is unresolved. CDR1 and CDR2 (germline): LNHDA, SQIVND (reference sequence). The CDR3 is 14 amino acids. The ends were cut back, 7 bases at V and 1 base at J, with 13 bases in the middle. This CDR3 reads CASINRAGNTEAFF. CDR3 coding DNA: TGTGCCAGTATCAATAGGGCGGGGAACACTGAAGCTTTCTTT.

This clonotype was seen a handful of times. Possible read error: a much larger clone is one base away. Here the CDR3 DNA reads TGCGCCAGCTGCCAAGAAGAGAATGACAATCAGCCCCAGCATTTT. It specifies CASCQEENDNQPQHF. V and J are TRBV4-1 and TRBJ1-5; no definite D call. The CDR3 consists of 15 residues. Looked up from germline, CDR1 is MGHRA and CDR2 is YSYEKL.

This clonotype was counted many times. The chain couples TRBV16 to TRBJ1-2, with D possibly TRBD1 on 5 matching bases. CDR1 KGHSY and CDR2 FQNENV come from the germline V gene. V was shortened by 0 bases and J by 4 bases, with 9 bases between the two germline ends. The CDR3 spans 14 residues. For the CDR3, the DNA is TGTGCCAGCAGCCAATCGCAGGGCGGCTATGGCTACACCTTC. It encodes CASSQSQGGYGYTF.

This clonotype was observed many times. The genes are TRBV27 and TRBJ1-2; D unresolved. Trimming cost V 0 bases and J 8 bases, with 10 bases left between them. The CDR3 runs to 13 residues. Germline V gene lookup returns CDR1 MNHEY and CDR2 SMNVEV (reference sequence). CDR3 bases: TGTGCCAGCAGTTTATCGGGGAGGTTCGGCTACACCTTC. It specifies CASSLSGRFGYTF.

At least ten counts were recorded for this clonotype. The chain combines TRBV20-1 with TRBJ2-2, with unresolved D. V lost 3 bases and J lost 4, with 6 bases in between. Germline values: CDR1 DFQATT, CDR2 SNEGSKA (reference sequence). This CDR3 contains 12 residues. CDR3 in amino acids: CSARWGTGELFF. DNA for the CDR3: TGCAGTGCTAGGTGGGGCACCGGGGAGCTGTTTTTT.

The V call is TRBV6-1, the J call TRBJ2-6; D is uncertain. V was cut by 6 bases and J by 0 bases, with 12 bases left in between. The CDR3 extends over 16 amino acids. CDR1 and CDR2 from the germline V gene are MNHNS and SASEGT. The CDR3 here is CASSGRRISGANVLTF. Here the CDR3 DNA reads TGTGCCAGCAGCGGAAGACGGATCTCTGGGGCCAACGTCCTGACTTTC.

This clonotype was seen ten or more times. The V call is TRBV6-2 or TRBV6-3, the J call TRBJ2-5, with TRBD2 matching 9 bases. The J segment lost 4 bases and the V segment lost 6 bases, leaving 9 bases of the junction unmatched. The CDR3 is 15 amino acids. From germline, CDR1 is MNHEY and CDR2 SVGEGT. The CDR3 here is CASSHPASGIETQYF. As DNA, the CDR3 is TGTGCCAGCAGCCATCCGGCTAGCGGGATAGAGACCCAGTACTTC.

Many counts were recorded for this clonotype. The chain's CDR3 is CASSYDRQGGYGYTF. CDR3 DNA: TGTGCCAGCAGTTACGATAGACAGGGCGGCTATGGCTACACCTTC. V usage is TRBV6-5 and J usage is TRBJ1-2, with 7 bases fitting TRBD1. The CDR3 has 15 residues. Germline-derived CDR1 and CDR2 are MNHEY and SVGAGI. Trimming cost V 2 bases and J 4 bases; bases outside gene matches: 7.

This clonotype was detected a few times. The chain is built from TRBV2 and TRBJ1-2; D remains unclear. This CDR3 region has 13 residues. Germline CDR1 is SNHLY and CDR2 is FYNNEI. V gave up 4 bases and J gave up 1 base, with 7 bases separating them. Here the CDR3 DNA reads TGTGCCAGCAGTGTTAACAGTAACTATGGCTACACCTTC. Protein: CASSVNSNYGYTF.

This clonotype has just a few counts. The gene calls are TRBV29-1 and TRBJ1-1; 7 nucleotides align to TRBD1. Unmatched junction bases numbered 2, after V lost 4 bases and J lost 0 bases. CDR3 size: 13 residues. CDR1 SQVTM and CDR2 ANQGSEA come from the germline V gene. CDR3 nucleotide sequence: TGCAGCGTTGTTGGGACAGTGAACACTGAAGCTTTCTTT. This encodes CSVVGTVNTEAFF.

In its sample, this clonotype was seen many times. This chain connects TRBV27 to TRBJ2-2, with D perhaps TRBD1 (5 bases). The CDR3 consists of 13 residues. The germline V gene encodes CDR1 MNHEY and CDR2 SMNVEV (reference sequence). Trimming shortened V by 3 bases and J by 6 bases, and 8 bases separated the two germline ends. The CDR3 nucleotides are TGTGCCAGCAGTTTCTCAGGGCCCGGGGAGCTGTTTTTT. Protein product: CASSFSGPGELFF.

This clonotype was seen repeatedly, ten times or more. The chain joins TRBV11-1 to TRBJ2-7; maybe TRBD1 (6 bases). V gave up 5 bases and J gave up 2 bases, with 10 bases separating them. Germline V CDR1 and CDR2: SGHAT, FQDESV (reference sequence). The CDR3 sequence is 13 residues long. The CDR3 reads CASSGQGTYEQYF. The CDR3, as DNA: TGTGCCAGCAGCGGGCAGGGGACCTACGAGCAGTACTTC. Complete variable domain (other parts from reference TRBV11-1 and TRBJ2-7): EAEVAQSPRYKITEKSQAVAFWCDPISGHATLYWYRQILGQGPELLVQFQDESVVDDSQLPKDRFSAERLKGVDSTLKIQPAELGDSAMYLCASSGQGTYEQYFGPGTRLTVT.

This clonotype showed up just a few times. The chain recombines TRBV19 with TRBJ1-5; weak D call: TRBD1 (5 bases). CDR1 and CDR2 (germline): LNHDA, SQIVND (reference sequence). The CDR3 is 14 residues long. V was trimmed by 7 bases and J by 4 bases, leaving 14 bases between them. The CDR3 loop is CASTYPGANQPQHF. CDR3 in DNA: TGTGCCAGTACCTACCCCGGGGCTAATCAGCCCCAGCATTTT. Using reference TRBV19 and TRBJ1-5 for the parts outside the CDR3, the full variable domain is DGGITQSPKYLFRKEGQNVTLSCEQNLNHDAMYWYRQDPGQGLRLIYYSQIVNDFQKGDIAEGYSVSREKKESFPLTVTSAQKNPTAFYLCASTYPGANQPQHFGDGTRLSIL.

The CDR3 DNA is TGTGCCACCTCACACCGAGGGTCCTACGAGCAGTACTTC. It translates to CATSHRGSYEQYF. V and J are TRBV7-8 and TRBJ2-7; possible D gene TRBD2, 5 bases. Between the trimmed V and J ends, which lost 10 bases and 1 base, there was a span of 14 bases. CDR3 length equals 13 residues. Germline V gene sequence: CDR1 SGHVS, CDR2 FQNEAQ.

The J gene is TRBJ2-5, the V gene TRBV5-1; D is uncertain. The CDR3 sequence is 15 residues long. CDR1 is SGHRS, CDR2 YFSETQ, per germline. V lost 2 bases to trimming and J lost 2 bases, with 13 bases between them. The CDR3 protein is CASSFSGRGQETQYF. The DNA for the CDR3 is TGCGCCAGCAGCTTTAGTGGGCGCGGTCAAGAGACCCAGTACTTC. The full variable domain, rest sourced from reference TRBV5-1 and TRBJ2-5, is KAGVTQTPRYLIKTRGQQVTLSCSPISGHRSVSWYQQTPGQGLQFLFEYFSETQRNKGNFPGRFSGRQFSNSRSEMNVSTLELGDSALYLCASSFSGRGQETQYFGPGTRLLVL.

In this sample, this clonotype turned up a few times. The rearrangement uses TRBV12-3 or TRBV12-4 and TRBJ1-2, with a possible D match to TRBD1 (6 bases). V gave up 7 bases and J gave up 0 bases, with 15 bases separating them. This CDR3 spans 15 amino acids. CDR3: CASTMGDRPNYGYTF. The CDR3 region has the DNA TGTGCCAGCACAATGGGAGACAGGCCTAACTATGGCTACACCTTC.

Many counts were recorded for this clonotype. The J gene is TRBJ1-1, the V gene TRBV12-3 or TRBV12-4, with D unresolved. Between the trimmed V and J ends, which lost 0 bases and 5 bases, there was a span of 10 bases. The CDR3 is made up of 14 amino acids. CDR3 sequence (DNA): TGTGCCAGCAGTTTAGCATCGGGGATAACTGAAGCTTTCTTT. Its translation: CASSLASGITEAFF.

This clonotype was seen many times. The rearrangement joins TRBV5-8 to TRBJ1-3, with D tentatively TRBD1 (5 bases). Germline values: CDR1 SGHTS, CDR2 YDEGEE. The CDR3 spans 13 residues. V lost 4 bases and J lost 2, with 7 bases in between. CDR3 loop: CASSGGAGNTIYF. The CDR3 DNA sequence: TGTGCCAGCAGCGGGGGAGCTGGAAACACCATATATTTT.

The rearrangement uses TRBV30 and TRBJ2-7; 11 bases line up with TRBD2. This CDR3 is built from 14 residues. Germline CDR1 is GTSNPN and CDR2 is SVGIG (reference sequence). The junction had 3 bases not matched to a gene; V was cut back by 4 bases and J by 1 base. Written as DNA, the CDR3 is TGTGCCTGGACCCGACTAGCGGGGTCCTACGAGCAGTACTTC. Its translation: CAWTRLAGSYEQYF. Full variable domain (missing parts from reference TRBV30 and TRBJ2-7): SQTIHQWPATLVQPVGSPLSLECTVEGTSNPNLYWYRQAAGRGLQLLFYSVGIGQISSEVPQNLSASRPQDRQFILSSKKLLLSDSGFYLCAWTRLAGSYEQYFGPGTRLTVT.

The CDR3 coding sequence is TGTGCCAGCAGCTTAGCTACAGGGTTCTCTGAAGCTTTCTTT. Translation gives CASSLATGFSEAFF. The V call is TRBV7-2, the J call TRBJ1-1, with D possibly matching TRBD1 (6 bases). Trimming stripped 0 bases from V and 6 bases from J, with 11 bases between. Germline V gene sequence: CDR1 SGHTA, CDR2 FQGNSA. CDR3 length: 14 residues.

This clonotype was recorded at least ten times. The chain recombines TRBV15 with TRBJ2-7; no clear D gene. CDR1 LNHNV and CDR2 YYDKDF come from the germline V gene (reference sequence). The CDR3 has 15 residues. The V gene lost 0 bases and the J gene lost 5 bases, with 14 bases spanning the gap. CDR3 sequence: CATSRDHGTRDEQYF. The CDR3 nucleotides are TGTGCCACCAGCAGAGATCATGGTACAAGGGACGAGCAGTACTTC.

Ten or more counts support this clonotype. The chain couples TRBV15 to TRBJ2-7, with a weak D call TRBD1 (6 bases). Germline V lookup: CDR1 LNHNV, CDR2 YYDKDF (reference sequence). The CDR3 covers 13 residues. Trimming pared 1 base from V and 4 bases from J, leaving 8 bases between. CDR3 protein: CATSRGQVYEQYF. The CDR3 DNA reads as TGTGCCACCAGCAGAGGACAGGTTTACGAGCAGTACTTC.

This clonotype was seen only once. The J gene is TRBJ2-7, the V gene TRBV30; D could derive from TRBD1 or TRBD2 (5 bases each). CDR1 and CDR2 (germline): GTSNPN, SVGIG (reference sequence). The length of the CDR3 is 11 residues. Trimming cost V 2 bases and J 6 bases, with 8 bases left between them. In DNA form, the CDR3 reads TGTGCCTGGAGTACTGGGGGCGAGCAGTACTTC. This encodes CAWSTGGEQYF. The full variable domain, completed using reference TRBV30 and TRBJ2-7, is SQTIHQWPATLVQPVGSPLSLECTVEGTSNPNLYWYRQAAGRGLQLLFYSVGIGQISSEVPQNLSASRPQDRQFILSSKKLLLSDSGFYLCAWSTGGEQYFGPGTRLTVT.

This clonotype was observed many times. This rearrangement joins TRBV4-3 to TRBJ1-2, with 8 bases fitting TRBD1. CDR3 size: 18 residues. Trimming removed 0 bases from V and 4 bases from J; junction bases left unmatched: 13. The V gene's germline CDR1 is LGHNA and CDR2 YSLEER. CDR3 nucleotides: TGCGCCAGCAGCCAAGATGTTCCAGGGGGCGGATGGGGCTATGGCTACACCTTC. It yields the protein CASSQDVPGGGWGYGYTF.